This T cell receptor beta chain was sequenced during a study of blood T cell repertoires in COVID-19. Study in general: Specimens from acute and convalescent COVID-19 originated in the United States, Italy and Spain.

The germline CDR1 and CDR2 sequences are SGHDN and FVKESK. J gave up 12 bases and V 0 bases, and 13 bases lay outside the gene matches. This CDR3 spans 17 amino acids. Libraries were prepared by immunoSEQ multiplex PCR; TCRdb keeps only in-frame clonotypes and omits some of them. The repertoire has some 31,000 clones, over 75% of them found once; the top ten carry around 17%. The clonotype comes from a woman in her sixties or seventies with active COVID-19. V gene TRBV14 combines with J gene TRBJ2-1; TRBD1 agrees at 11 bases. Sequencing input: peripheral blood. Written as DNA, the CDR3 is TGTGCCAGCAGCCAAGATTCCGGGACAGGGGGACAAATATTGCAGTTCTTC. Residues: CASSQDSGTGGQILQFF.